Shown below are 26 T cell receptor beta chains from a single sample sequenced in a study of cytomegalovirus exposure and HLA in healthy donors (dated by TCRdb to about 2017). The library was built by means of the immunoSEQ multiplex PCR assay. For the multiplex PCR, a mixture combining 60 forward primers for TCR Vbeta segments and 13 reverse primers for TCR Jbeta segments was used. TCRdb carries this immuneACCESS record with in-frame sequences only. Its versions omit some clonotypes, under half of them owing to an unresolved V gene in the studies checked, with the rest unexplained. The sample yields about 160,000 clones; around four fifths were counted once. The ten biggest clones cover around 1.9% of the sample. The specimen was PBMCs. The receptors shown here come from a man aged 18 to 30 in good health and CMV-seronegative.

This clone was counted once. The chain recombines TRBV19 with TRBJ1-1; TRBD1 matches at 7 bases. Unmatched junction bases numbered 9, after V lost 10 bases and J lost 1 base. This CDR3 is 14 amino acids long. From germline, CDR1 is LNHDA and CDR2 SQIVND (reference sequence). The CDR3 reads CATRIRDRNTEAFF. CDR3 sequence (DNA): TGTGCCACCCGAATCCGGGACAGGAACACTGAAGCTTTCTTT.

The chain combines TRBV14 with TRBJ2-5; D remains ambiguous. Per the germline V gene, CDR1 is SGHDN and CDR2 is FVKESK. V dropped 2 bases and J dropped 3 bases, with 4 bases sitting between them. This CDR3 region has 12 residues. The CDR3: CASSQYEETQYF. The CDR3 nucleotides are TGTGCCAGCAGCCAATATGAAGAGACCCAGTACTTC.

A remark on this clone: One end of the junction fails to match germline, which may point to a read error. Other nucleotide sequences from this sample produce the same CDR3. The chain employs TRBV2 and TRBJ1-5, with 7 bases identical to TRBD1. This CDR3 is built from 13 residues. CDR1 and CDR2 (germline): SNHLY, FYNNEI. The DNA for the CDR3 is TGCGCCACTAAACTGACAGGGCTTCAGCCCCAGCATTTT. It is translated as CATKLTGLQPQHF.

The chain carries TRBV6-1 and TRBJ2-7; TRBD1 matches at 8 bases. The CDR3 contains 16 residues. The V segment lost 0 bases and the J segment 5 bases; nucleotides outside the gene matches: 9. Germline CDR1 and CDR2: MNHNS and SASEGT. CDR3 loop: CASSEAYRGLGNEQYF. As DNA, the CDR3 is TGTGCCAGCAGTGAAGCATACAGGGGGTTAGGGAACGAGCAGTACTTC.

The J gene is TRBJ2-6, the V gene TRBV19; 7 positions agree with TRBD2. V shed 5 bases, J shed 1 base, and the junction held 17 bases outside the gene matches. The germline gives CDR1 LNHDA, CDR2 SQIVND (reference sequence). The CDR3 is made up of 20 amino acids. The CDR3 nucleotides read TGTGCCAGTAGTCCAGGGAGGGCTCCCGCTTTCCCGTCTGGGGCCAACGTCCTGACTTTC. As protein: CASSPGRAPAFPSGANVLTF.

This clone was seen only once. The chain links TRBV5-1 to TRBJ2-2, with 7 bases lining up with TRBD1. Trimming cost V 2 bases and J 1 base; bases outside gene matches: 2. CDR3 length equals 15 residues. CDR1 and CDR2 (germline): SGHRS, YFSETQ. In nucleotides, the CDR3 is TGCGCCAGCAGCTTACGGACAGGGAACACCGGGGAGCTGTTTTTT. It yields the protein CASSLRTGNTGELFF.

This clone was seen just once. CDR3 nucleotide sequence: TGTGCCAGCTGCCCACGTACCCCGGCCAGGGATGTGCAGACCCAGTACTTC. It codes for CASCPRTPARDVQTQYF. The chain employs TRBV27 and TRBJ2-5, with D tentatively TRBD1 (5 bases). The CDR3 loop spans 17 amino acids. The V end lost 8 bases, the J end lost 6 bases, and 28 bases lay between the germline ends. Germline V gene lookup returns CDR1 MNHEY and CDR2 SMNVEV (reference sequence).

This clone has just a few counts. The rearrangement links TRBV5-8 to TRBJ2-2; TRBD2 agrees at 9 bases. The CDR3 has 17 amino acids. Trimming cost V 0 bases and J 7 bases; bases outside gene matches: 10. From germline, CDR1 is SGHTS and CDR2 YDEGEE. This CDR3 is CASSLALREGPDGELFF. The CDR3 DNA follows: TGTGCCAGCAGCTTGGCGTTGCGGGAGGGCCCCGACGGGGAGCTGTTTTTT. Variable domain in full (rest from reference TRBV5-8 and TRBJ2-2): EAGVTQSPTHLIKTRGQQATLRCSPISGHTSVYWYQQALGLGLQFLLWYDEGEERNRGNFPPRFSGRQFPNYSSELNVNALELEDSALYLCASSLALREGPDGELFFGEGSRLTVL.

The chain links TRBV19 to TRBJ1-2; possible D gene TRBD1, 5 bases. CDR3 length equals 15 residues. CDR1 and CDR2 from the germline V gene are LNHDA and SQIVND (reference sequence). The ends were cut back, 7 bases at V and 6 bases at J, with 21 bases in the middle. The CDR3 protein is CASTPRGFRDDGYTF. DNA for the CDR3: TGTGCCAGTACCCCGCGGGGGTTTAGGGATGATGGCTACACCTTC.

The chain uses TRBV4-1 and TRBJ1-4, with D possibly matching TRBD1 (5 bases). The germline V and J ends were trimmed by 4 bases and 4 bases, with 7 bases remaining between them. The germline CDR1 and CDR2 sequences are MGHRA and YSYEKL. The CDR3 is 13 residues long. The CDR3 protein is CASSRGLNEKLFF. The DNA of the CDR3 is TGCGCCAGCAGCCGGGGACTTAATGAAAAACTGTTTTTT.

The chain employs TRBV28 and TRBJ2-5; D unresolved. Germline CDR1 and CDR2: MDHEN and SYDVKM. The CDR3 spans 12 residues. The V and J ends lost 6 bases and 7 bases respectively, with 12 bases between them. CDR3 residues: CASSLRLGTQYF. CDR3 sequence (DNA): TGTGCCAGCAGCCTCCGACTCGGGACCCAGTACTTC.

The CDR3: CASSQGGRVPYEQYF. Written as DNA, the CDR3 is TGTGCCAGCAGCCAAGGGGGCAGGGTCCCCTACGAGCAGTACTTC. V and J are TRBV14 and TRBJ2-7, with TRBD1 as a possible D gene (5 bases). Looked up from germline, CDR1 is SGHDN and CDR2 is FVKESK. This CDR3 region has 15 residues. The V and J ends lost 1 base and 2 bases respectively, with 12 bases between them.

V usage is TRBV5-6 and J usage is TRBJ2-7; 7 nucleotides align to TRBD2. The CDR3 runs to 15 residues. Trimming took 4 bases from V and 8 from J; bases not matched to a gene: 15. Germline V CDR1 and CDR2: SGHDT, YYEEEE. The CDR3 spells CASSASTKGGAKQYF. CDR3 nucleotide sequence: TGTGCCAGCAGCGCGAGCACGAAGGGAGGGGCGAAGCAGTACTTC. Based on the CDR3 plus reference TRBV5-6 and TRBJ2-7, the full variable domain is DAGVTQSPTHLIKTRGQQVTLRCSPKSGHDTVSWYQQALGQGPQFIFQYYEEEERQRGNFPDRFSGHQFPNYSSELNVNALLLGDSALYLCASSASTKGGAKQYFGPGTRLTVT.

The chain joins TRBV6-1 to TRBJ2-7; no firm D call. Deletions cut 3 bases from V and 2 bases from J, with 5 bases between. CDR3 length: 12 residues. Germline V CDR1 and CDR2: MNHNS, SASEGT. CDR3 in amino acids: CASSDGAYEQYF. The CDR3 region has the DNA TGTGCCAGCAGTGACGGTGCCTACGAGCAGTACTTC.

This rearrangement joins TRBV4-1 to TRBJ2-7; D is perhaps TRBD2 (6 bases). Germline CDR1 is MGHRA and CDR2 is YSYEKL. This CDR3 has 15 amino acids. V gave up 5 bases and J gave up 3 bases, with 17 bases separating them. The CDR3 DNA reads TGCGCCAGCAGCTCCTCGGTCGGGAGAGGCTACGAGCAGTACTTC. This encodes CASSSSVGRGYEQYF.

This clone was counted between two and nine times. The rearrangement links TRBV4-1 to TRBJ2-5; 9 bases are a match to TRBD2. CDR1 is MGHRA, CDR2 YSYEKL, per germline. V lost 0 bases, J lost 5 bases, and 13 bases stayed unmatched. The CDR3 covers 18 residues. CDR3 nucleotide sequence: TGCGCCAGCAGCCAAGAATCAGTGGCGGGGGGGCCCAGGGAGACCCAGTACTTC. Protein: CASSQESVAGGPRETQYF.

This clone has more than one count but fewer than ten. The chain carries TRBV29-1 and TRBJ2-5; D perhaps matches TRBD1 (6 bases). The CDR3 totals 15 residues. The germline CDR1 and CDR2 sequences are SQVTM and ANQGSEA. The V end lost 6 bases, the J end lost 5 bases, and 22 bases lay between the germline ends. The CDR3 here is CSVPGTHTPRETQYF. The CDR3 DNA follows: TGCAGCGTGCCCGGGACACATACCCCTCGGGAGACCCAGTACTTC.

The chain has TRBV9 and TRBJ2-2; maybe TRBD2 (6 bases). V dropped 6 bases and J dropped 1 base, with 7 bases sitting between them. The CDR3 spans 13 residues. Germline V gene sequence: CDR1 SGDLS, CDR2 YYNGEE. The CDR3 DNA sequence: TGTGCCAGCATGCGGGAGAACACCGGGGAGCTGTTTTTT. As protein: CASMRENTGELFF.

This clone came up a few times. The CDR3 nucleotides read TGTGCCATCAGTGAGAAGAGCTTTCCCTATGGCTACACCTTC. Its translation is CAISEKSFPYGYTF. This sequence joins TRBV10-3 and TRBJ1-2; D gene ambiguous. CDR3 length: 14 residues. The V end lost 2 bases, the J end lost 4 bases, and 11 bases lay between the germline ends. Looked up from germline, CDR1 is ENHRY and CDR2 is SYGVKD.

CDR3 nucleotide sequence: TGTGCCAGCAGTTCGGTGGGCAGGGTCACAGATACGCAGTATTTT. Amino acids: CASSSVGRVTDTQYF. The chain links TRBV6-6 to TRBJ2-3; D perhaps matches TRBD1 (5 bases). Germline V gene sequence: CDR1 MNHNY, CDR2 SVGAGI (reference sequence). This CDR3 comprises 15 residues. V was clipped by 4 bases and J by 2 bases, with 13 bases between them.

This chain joins TRBV6-5 and TRBJ1-2, with 8 bases that match TRBD1. Looked up from germline, CDR1 is MNHEY and CDR2 is SVGAGI. With V trimmed by 2 bases and J by 4 bases, 9 bases remained unmatched. The CDR3 is 16 amino acids. CDR3: CASSYIYQGAIYGYTF. The CDR3 region has the DNA TGTGCCAGCAGTTACATATATCAGGGGGCAATCTATGGCTACACCTTC.

The chain links TRBV9 to TRBJ2-6, with 9 bases fitting TRBD1. Unmatched junction bases numbered 7, after V lost 3 bases and J lost 0 bases. In germline, CDR1 is SGDLS, CDR2 YYNGEE. This CDR3 has 18 amino acids. CDR3 nucleotides: TGTGCCAGCAGCGCAACCGGGACAGGGAGCTCTGGGGCCAACGTCCTGACTTTC. It encodes CASSATGTGSSGANVLTF. Full variable domain (rest looked up from reference TRBV9 and TRBJ2-6): DSGVTQTPKHLITATGQRVTLRCSPRSGDLSVYWYQQSLDQGLQFLIQYYNGEERAKGNILERFSAQQFPDLHSELNLSSLELGDSALYFCASSATGTGSSGANVLTFGAGSRLTVL.

V usage is TRBV15 and J usage is TRBJ2-1; 9 bases are a match to TRBD2. V gave up 3 bases and J gave up 3 bases; unmatched junction bases: 9. Germline V gives CDR1 LNHNV, CDR2 YYDKDF (reference sequence). The CDR3 covers 17 residues. CDR3 DNA: TGTGCCACCAGCAGCGCACACGGGACTAGCTTCTACAATGAGCAGTTCTTC. Its translation: CATSSAHGTSFYNEQFF. The full variable domain, in which reference TRBV15 and TRBJ2-1 provide the parts outside the CDR3, is DAMVIQNPRYQVTQFGKPVTLSCSQTLNHNVMYWYQQKSSQAPKLLFHYYDKDFNNEADTPDNFQSRRPNTSFCFLDIRSPGLGDTAMYLCATSSAHGTSFYNEQFFGPGTRLTVL.

V gene TRBV9 combines with J gene TRBJ2-6; 8 nucleotides agree with TRBD1. The CDR3 runs to 18 residues. J was trimmed by 1 base and V by 4 bases; bases with no gene match: 10. CDR1 and CDR2 from the germline V gene are SGDLS and YYNGEE. CDR3 protein: CASSPRTGLLSGANVLTF. Written as DNA, the CDR3 is TGTGCCAGCAGCCCTAGGACAGGGCTCCTTTCTGGGGCCAACGTCCTGACTTTC.

This sequence joins TRBV15 and TRBJ2-5; 8 bases agree with TRBD2. This CDR3 is 15 amino acids long. From germline, CDR1 is LNHNV and CDR2 YYDKDF (reference sequence). J gave up 2 bases and V 0 bases, and 2 bases lay outside the gene matches. The CDR3 here is CATSRDRLAQETQYF. Here the CDR3 DNA reads TGTGCCACCAGCAGAGATCGACTAGCGCAAGAGACCCAGTACTTC.

The chain combines TRBV6-1 with TRBJ2-3, with D possibly matching TRBD2 (5 bases). Germline V gene data show CDR1 as MNHNS and CDR2 as SASEGT. With 4 bases removed from V and 0 bases from J, the gap between germline ends came to 14 bases. CDR3 length equals 16 residues. CDR3 nucleotide sequence: TGTGCCAGCAGTGGGTTCGCGGGTCCGAGCACAGATACGCAGTATTTT. It translates to CASSGFAGPSTDTQYF.